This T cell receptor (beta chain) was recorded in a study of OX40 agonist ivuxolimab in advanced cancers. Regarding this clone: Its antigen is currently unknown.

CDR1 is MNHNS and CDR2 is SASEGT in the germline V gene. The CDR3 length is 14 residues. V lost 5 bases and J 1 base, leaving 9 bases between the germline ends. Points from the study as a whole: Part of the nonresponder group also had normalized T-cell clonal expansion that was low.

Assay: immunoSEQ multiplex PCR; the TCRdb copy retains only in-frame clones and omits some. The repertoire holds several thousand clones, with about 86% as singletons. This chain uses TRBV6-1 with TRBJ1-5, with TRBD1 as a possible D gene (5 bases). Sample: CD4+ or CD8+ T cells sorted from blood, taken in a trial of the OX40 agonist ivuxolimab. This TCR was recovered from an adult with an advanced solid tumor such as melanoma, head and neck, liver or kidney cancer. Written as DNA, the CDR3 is TGTGCCAGCAGTTTCTCAGGGAGCAATCAGCCCCAGCATTTT. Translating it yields CASSFSGSNQPQHF.